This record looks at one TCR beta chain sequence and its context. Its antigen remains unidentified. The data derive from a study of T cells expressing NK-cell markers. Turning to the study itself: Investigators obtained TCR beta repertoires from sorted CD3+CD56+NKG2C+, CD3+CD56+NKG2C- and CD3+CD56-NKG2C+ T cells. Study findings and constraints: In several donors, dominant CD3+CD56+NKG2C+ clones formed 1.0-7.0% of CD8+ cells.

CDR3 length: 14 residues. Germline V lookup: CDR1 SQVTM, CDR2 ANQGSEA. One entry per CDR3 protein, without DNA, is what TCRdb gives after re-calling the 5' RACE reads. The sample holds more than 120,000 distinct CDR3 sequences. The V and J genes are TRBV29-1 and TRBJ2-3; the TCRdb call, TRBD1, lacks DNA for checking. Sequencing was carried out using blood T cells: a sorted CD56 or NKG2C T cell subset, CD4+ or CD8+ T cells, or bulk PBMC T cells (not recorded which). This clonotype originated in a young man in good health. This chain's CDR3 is CSVETGGEVHTQYF.